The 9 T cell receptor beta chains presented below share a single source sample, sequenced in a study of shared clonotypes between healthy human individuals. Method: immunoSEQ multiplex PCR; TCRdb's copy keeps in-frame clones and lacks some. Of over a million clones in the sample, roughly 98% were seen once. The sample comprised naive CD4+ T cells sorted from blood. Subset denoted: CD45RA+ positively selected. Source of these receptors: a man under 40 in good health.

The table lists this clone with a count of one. The CDR3 is CASSFDLNYGYTF. The CDR3 region has the DNA TGTGCCAGCAGTTTCGACTTAAACTATGGCTACACCTTC. The chain links TRBV6-6 to TRBJ1-2, with unresolved D. Between the trimmed V and J ends, which lost 4 bases and 2 bases, there was a span of 8 bases. Germline CDR1 reads MNHNY; CDR2 reads SVGAGI (reference sequence). This CDR3 is built from 13 residues.

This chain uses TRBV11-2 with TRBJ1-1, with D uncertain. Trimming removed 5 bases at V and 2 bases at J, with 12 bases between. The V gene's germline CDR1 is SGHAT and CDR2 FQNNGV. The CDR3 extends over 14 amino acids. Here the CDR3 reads CASSIMTANTEAFF. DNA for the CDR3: TGTGCCAGCAGCATAATGACGGCAAACACTGAAGCTTTCTTT.

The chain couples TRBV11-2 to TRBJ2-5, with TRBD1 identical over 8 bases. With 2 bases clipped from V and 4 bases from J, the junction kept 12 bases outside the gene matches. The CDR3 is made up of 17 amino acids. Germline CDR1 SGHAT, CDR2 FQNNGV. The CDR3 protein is CASSLTPPQGAGETQYF. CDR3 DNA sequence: TGTGCCAGCAGCTTAACACCCCCCCAGGGGGCAGGAGAGACCCAGTACTTC.

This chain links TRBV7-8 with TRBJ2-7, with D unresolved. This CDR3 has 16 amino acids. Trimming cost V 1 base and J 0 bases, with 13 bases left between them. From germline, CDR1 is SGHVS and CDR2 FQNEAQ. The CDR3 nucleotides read TGTGCCAGCAGCTTAGGTGCAGCCCCGAGCTCCTACGAGCAGTACTTC. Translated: CASSLGAAPSSYEQYF. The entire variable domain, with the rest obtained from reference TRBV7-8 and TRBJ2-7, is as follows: GAGVSQSPRYKVAKRGQDVALRCDPISGHVSLFWYQQALGQGPEFLTYFQNEAQLDKSGLPSDRFFAERPEGSVSTLKIQRTQQEDSAVYLCASSLGAAPSSYEQYFGPGTRLTVT.

CDR3 protein: CASNPRTGGNGYTF. CDR3 coding DNA: TGTGCCAGTAATCCGAGGACAGGGGGCAATGGCTACACCTTC. The chain combines TRBV19 with TRBJ1-2; 11 bases are a match to TRBD1. The CDR3 loop spans 14 amino acids. Germline CDR1 reads LNHDA; CDR2 reads SQIVND (reference sequence). The trim removed 7 bases at V and 6 bases at J, leaving 7 bases unmatched. Full variable domain (remainder filled in from reference TRBV19 and TRBJ1-2): DGGITQSPKYLFRKEGQNVTLSCEQNLNHDAMYWYRQDPGQGLRLIYYSQIVNDFQKGDIAEGYSVSREKKESFPLTVTSAQKNPTAFYLCASNPRTGGNGYTFGSGTRLTVV.

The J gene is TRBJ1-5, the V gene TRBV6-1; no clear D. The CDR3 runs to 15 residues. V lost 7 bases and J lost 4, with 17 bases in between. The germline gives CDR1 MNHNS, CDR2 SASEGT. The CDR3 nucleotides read TGTGCCAGCACCACCCTTTGGTTACCTAATCAGCCCCAGCATTTT. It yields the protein CASTTLWLPNQPQHF.

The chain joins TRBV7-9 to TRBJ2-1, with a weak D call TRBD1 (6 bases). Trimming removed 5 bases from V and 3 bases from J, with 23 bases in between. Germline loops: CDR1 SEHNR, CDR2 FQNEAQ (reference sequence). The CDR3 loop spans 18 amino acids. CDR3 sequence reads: CASSTWGRSPSNYNEQFF. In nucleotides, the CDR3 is TGTGCCAGCAGCACCTGGGGGCGGAGCCCCTCAAACTACAATGAGCAGTTCTTC.

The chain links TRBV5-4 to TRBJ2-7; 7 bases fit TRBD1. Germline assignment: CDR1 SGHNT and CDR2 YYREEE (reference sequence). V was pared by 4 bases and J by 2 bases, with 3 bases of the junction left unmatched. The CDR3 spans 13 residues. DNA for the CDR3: TGTGCCAGCAGCACTACAGGGGCCTACGAGCAGTACTTC. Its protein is CASSTTGAYEQYF.

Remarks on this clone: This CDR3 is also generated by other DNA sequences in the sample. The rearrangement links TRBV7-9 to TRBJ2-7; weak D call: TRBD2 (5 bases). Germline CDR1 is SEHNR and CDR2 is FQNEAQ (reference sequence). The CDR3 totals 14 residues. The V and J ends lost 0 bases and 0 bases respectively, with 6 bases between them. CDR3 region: CASSLAGSSYEQYF. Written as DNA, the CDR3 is TGTGCCAGCAGCTTAGCGGGGAGCTCCTACGAGCAGTACTTC.